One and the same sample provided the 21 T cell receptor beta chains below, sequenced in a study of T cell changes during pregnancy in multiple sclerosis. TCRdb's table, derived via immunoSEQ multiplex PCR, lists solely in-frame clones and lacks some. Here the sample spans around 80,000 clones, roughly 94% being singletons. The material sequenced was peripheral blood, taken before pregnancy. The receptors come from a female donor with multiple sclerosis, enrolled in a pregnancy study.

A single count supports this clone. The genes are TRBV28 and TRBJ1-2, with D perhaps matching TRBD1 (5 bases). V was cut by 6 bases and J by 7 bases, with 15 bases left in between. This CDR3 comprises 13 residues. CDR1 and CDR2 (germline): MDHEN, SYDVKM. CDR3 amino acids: CASRSTGRGGYTF. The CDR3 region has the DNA TGTGCCAGCAGGTCAACAGGAAGGGGTGGCTACACCTTC.

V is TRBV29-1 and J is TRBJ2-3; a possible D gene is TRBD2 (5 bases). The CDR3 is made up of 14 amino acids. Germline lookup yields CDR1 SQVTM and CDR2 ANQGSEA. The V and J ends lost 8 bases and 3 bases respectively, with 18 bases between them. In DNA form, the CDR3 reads TGCAGCCCTGGGGTTGTTGGGGAGACAGATACGCAGTATTTT. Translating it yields CSPGVVGETDTQYF.

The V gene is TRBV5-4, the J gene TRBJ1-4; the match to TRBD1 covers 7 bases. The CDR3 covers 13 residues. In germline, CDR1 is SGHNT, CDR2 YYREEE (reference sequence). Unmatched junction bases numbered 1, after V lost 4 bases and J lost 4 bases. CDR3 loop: CASSRDSNEKLFF. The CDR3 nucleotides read TGTGCCAGCAGCCGGGACAGTAATGAAAAACTGTTTTTT.

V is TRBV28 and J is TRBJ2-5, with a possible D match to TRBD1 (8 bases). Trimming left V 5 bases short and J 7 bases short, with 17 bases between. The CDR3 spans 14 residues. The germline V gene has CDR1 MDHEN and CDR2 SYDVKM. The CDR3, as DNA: TGTGCCAGCAGTCCCTCGGACAGGGAGGGGACCCAGTACTTC. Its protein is CASSPSDREGTQYF.

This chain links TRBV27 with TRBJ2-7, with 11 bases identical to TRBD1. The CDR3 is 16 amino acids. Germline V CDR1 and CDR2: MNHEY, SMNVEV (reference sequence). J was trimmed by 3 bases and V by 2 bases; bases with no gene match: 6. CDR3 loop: CASSLDRDRGVYEQYF. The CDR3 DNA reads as TGTGCCAGCAGTTTAGACCGGGACAGGGGGGTCTACGAGCAGTACTTC.

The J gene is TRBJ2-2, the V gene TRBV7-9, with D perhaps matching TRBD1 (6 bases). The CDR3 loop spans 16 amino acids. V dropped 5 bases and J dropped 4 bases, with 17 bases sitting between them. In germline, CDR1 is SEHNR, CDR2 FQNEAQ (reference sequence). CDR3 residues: CASSRSRDISTGELFF. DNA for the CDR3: TGTGCCAGCAGCCGCAGCCGGGACATCTCCACCGGGGAGCTGTTTTTT.

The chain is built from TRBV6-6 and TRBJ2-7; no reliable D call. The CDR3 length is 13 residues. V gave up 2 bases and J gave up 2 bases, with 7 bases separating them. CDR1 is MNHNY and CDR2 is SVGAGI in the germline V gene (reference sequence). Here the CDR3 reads CASSYGGTYEQYF. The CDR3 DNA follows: TGTGCCAGCAGTTACGGCGGAACCTACGAGCAGTACTTC.

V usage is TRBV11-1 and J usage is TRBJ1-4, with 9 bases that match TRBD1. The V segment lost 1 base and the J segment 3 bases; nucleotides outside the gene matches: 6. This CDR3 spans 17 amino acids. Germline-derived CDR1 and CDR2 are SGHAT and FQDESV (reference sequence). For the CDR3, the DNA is TGTGCCAGCAGCTTAGGCCGGACAGGGGCGCCTAATGAAAAACTGTTTTTT. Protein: CASSLGRTGAPNEKLFF.

CDR3 sequence reads: CSVPGQGYEQYF. CDR3 bases: TGCAGCGTTCCGGGACAGGGGTACGAGCAGTACTTC. The V and J genes are TRBV29-1 and TRBJ2-7; 10 bases agree with TRBD1. V was clipped by 5 bases and J by 4 bases; unmatched bases: 2. CDR1 is SQVTM and CDR2 is ANQGSEA in the germline V gene. The CDR3 runs to 12 residues.

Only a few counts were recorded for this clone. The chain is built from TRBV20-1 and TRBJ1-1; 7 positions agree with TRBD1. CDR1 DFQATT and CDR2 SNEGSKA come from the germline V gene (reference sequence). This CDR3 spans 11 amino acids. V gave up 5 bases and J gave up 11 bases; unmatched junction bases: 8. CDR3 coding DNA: TGCAGTGCTGGGGGACAGCCCGAGGCTTTCTTT. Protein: CSAGGQPEAFF.

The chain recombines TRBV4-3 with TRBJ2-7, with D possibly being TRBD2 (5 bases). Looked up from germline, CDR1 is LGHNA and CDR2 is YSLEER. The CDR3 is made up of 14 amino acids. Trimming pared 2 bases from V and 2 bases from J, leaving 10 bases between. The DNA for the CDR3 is TGCGCCAGCAGCCAAAGGACGGGAACCTACGAGCAGTACTTC. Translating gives CASSQRTGTYEQYF.

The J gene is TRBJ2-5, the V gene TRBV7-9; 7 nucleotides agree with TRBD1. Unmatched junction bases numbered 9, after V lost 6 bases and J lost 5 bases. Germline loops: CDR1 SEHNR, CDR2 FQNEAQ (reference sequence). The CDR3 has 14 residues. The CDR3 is CASRTGQVEETQYF. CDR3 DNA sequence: TGTGCCAGCAGGACAGGACAGGTCGAGGAGACCCAGTACTTC. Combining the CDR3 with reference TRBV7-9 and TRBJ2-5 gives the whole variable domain DTGVSQNPRHKITKRGQNVTFRCDPISEHNRLYWYRQTLGQGPEFLTYFQNEAQLEKSRLLSDRFSAERPKGSFSTLEIQRTEQGDSAMYLCASRTGQVEETQYFGPGTRLLVL.

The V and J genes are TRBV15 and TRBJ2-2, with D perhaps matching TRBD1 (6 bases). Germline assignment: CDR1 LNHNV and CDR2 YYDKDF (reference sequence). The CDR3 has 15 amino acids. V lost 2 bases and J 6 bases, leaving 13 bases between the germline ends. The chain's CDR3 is CATSRQQGKAGELFF. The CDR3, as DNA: TGTGCCACCAGCAGACAACAGGGAAAGGCCGGGGAGCTGTTTTTT. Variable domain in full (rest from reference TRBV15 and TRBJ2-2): DAMVIQNPRYQVTQFGKPVTLSCSQTLNHNVMYWYQQKSSQAPKLLFHYYDKDFNNEADTPDNFQSRRPNTSFCFLDIRSPGLGDTAMYLCATSRQQGKAGELFFGEGSRLTVL.

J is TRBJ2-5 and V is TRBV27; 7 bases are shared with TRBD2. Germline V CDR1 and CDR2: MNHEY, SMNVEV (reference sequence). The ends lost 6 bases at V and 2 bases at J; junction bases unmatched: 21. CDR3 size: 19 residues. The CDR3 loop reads CASSNLELLLWGGQETQYF. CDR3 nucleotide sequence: TGTGCCAGCAGCAATCTAGAATTGCTCCTTTGGGGGGGACAAGAGACCCAGTACTTC.

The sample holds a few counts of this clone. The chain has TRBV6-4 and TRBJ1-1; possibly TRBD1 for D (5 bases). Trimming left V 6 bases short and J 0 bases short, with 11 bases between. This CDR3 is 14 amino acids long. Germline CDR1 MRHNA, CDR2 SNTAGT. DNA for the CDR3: TGTGCCAGCAGGGACACCAACATGAACACTGAAGCTTTCTTT. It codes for CASRDTNMNTEAFF.

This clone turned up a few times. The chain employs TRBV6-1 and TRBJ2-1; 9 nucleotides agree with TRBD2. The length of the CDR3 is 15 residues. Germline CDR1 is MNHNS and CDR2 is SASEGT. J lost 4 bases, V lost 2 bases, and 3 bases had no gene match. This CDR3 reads CASSERAGGYNEQFF. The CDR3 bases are TGTGCCAGCAGTGAACGAGCGGGAGGATACAATGAGCAGTTCTTC.

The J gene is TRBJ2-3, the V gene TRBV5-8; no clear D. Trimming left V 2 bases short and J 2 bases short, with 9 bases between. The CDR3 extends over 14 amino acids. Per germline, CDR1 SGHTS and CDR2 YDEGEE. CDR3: CASSLSRNTDTQYF. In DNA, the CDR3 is TGTGCCAGCAGCTTATCTAGGAACACAGATACGCAGTATTTT. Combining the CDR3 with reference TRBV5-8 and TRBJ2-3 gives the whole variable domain EAGVTQSPTHLIKTRGQQATLRCSPISGHTSVYWYQQALGLGLQFLLWYDEGEERNRGNFPPRFSGRQFPNYSSELNVNALELEDSALYLCASSLSRNTDTQYFGPGTRLTVL.

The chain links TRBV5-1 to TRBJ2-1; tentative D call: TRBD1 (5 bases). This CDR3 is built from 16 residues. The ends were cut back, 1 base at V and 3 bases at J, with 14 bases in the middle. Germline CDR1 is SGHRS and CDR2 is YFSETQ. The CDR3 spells CASSLNPADSYNEQFF. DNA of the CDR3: TGCGCCAGCAGCTTGAACCCCGCAGACAGCTACAATGAGCAGTTCTTC.

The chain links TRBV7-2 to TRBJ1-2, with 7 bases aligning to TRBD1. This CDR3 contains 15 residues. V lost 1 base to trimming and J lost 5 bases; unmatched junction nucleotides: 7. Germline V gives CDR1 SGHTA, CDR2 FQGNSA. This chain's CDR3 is CASSLGLGQLYGYTF. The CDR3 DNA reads TGTGCCAGCAGCTTAGGGCTGGGACAGCTTTATGGCTACACCTTC. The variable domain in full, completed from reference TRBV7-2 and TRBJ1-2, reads GAGVSQSPSNKVTEKGKDVELRCDPISGHTALYWYRQSLGQGLEFLIYFQGNSAPDKSGLPSDRFSAERTGGSVSTLTIQRTQQEDSAVYLCASSLGLGQLYGYTFGSGTRLTVV.

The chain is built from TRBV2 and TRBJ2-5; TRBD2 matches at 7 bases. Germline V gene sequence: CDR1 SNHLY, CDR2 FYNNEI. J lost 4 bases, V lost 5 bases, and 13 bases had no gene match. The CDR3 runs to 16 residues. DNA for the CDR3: TGTGCCAGCAGTTCTCCGGCGAGCGGGATACGAGAGACCCAGTACTTC. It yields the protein CASSSPASGIRETQYF.

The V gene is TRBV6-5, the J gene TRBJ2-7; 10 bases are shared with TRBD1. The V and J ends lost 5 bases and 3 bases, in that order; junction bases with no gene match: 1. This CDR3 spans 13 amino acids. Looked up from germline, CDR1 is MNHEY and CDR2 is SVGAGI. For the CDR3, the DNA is TGTGCCAGCAGTAGGGACAGGGGCTACGAGCAGTACTTC. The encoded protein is CASSRDRGYEQYF.